The 13 T cell receptor beta chains listed next were all sequenced from one sample in a study of shared clonotypes between healthy human individuals. Assay: immunoSEQ multiplex PCR; the TCRdb copy retains only in-frame clones and omits some. Here the sample spans about 2.1 million clones, about 94% being singletons. Naivety among CD8 cells was defined by CD45RO negativity and positive CCR7 selection, thereby excluding terminally differentiated effector memory CD45RA+ cells. The sample comprised naive CD8+ T cells from PBMCs. These receptors originate from a man aged 18 to 30 in good health. Some clones in this sample may be carry-over from other donors' samples.

The chain uses TRBV23-1 and TRBJ1-6; 9 bases align to TRBD1. TRBV23-1 is known as an ORF, though its function is uncertain. This CDR3 is 14 amino acids long. The trim removed 10 bases at V and 10 bases at J, leaving 11 bases unmatched. CDR3 region: CAIPTGTGISPLHF. The CDR3 DNA follows: TGCGCCATCCCCACCGGGACAGGGATATCACCCCTCCACTTT.

The rearrangement links TRBV7-9 to TRBJ2-1, with 9 nucleotides matching TRBD2. Germline V gene data show CDR1 as SEHNR and CDR2 as FQNEAQ (reference sequence). The J segment lost 8 bases and the V segment lost 2 bases, leaving 16 bases of the junction unmatched. There are 18 residues in the CDR3. The CDR3 DNA reads as TGTGCCAGCAGCTTAAGGCGGGAGGGCCGGACGGAAAGGGATGAGCAGTTCTTC. This translates into CASSLRREGRTERDEQFF.

V gene TRBV28 combines with J gene TRBJ2-1, with 8 bases fitting TRBD1. The CDR3 extends over 15 amino acids. Looked up from germline, CDR1 is MDHEN and CDR2 is SYDVKM. V lost 2 bases and J lost 4; bases outside the gene matches: 4. As DNA, the CDR3 is TGTGCCAGCAGTTTACGACAGGGGACTTACAATGAGCAGTTCTTC. Translated, it gives CASSLRQGTYNEQFF.

This chain uses TRBV7-9 with TRBJ2-6; D may be TRBD2 (6 bases). Germline V gene data show CDR1 as SEHNR and CDR2 as FQNEAQ (reference sequence). The CDR3 sequence is 17 residues long. Trimming stripped 5 bases from V and 0 bases from J, with 14 bases between. The CDR3, as DNA: TGTGCCAGCAGCCCGCGGGACGAAAACTCTGGGGCCAACGTCCTGACTTTC. This gives the protein CASSPRDENSGANVLTF. Full variable domain (remainder filled in from reference TRBV7-9 and TRBJ2-6): DTGVSQNPRHKITKRGQNVTFRCDPISEHNRLYWYRQTLGQGPEFLTYFQNEAQLEKSRLLSDRFSAERPKGSFSTLEIQRTEQGDSAMYLCASSPRDENSGANVLTFGAGSRLTVL.

With regard to this clone: The sample carries other DNA sequences with the same CDR3. The chain employs TRBV7-6 and TRBJ2-1; D unresolved. The CDR3 is 11 amino acids. V lost 5 bases and J 5 bases, leaving 4 bases between the germline ends. Looked up from germline, CDR1 is SGHVS and CDR2 is FNYEAQ. The CDR3 reads CASSVNNEQFF. Written as DNA, the CDR3 is TGTGCCAGCAGCGTGAACAATGAGCAGTTCTTC.

Here the CDR3 reads CSSKDWNEETQYF. Here the CDR3 DNA reads TGCAGCTCCAAGGACTGGAACGAAGAGACCCAGTACTTC. The chain recombines TRBV29-1 with TRBJ2-5; weak D call: TRBD2 (5 bases). The germline CDR1 and CDR2 sequences are SQVTM and ANQGSEA. This CDR3 comprises 13 residues. Between the trimmed V and J ends, which lost 8 bases and 3 bases, there was a span of 16 bases.

The J gene is TRBJ2-1, the V gene TRBV7-9, with 8 bases that match TRBD2. The CDR3 has 14 amino acids. Germline trimming cut 8 bases from V and 2 bases from J; bases unmatched to any gene: 5. CDR1 and CDR2 from the germline V gene are SEHNR and FQNEAQ (reference sequence). In DNA, the CDR3 is TGTGCCAGCGGACTTAGCGGGGCCTACAATGAGCAGTTCTTC. Amino acids: CASGLSGAYNEQFF.

As concerns this clone: At the DNA level, this CDR3 is encoded by other sequences in the same sample as well. The chain's CDR3 is CASSSAYYEQYF. DNA for the CDR3: TGTGCCAGCAGCTCGGCCTACTACGAGCAGTACTTC. J is TRBJ2-7 and V is TRBV11-2; D is ambiguous. V gave up 4 bases and J gave up 3 bases, with 7 bases separating them. In germline, CDR1 is SGHAT, CDR2 FQNNGV. The CDR3 is 12 residues long.

The chain couples TRBV7-9 to TRBJ2-2; TRBD1 aligns across 8 bases. The CDR3 runs to 14 residues. From germline, CDR1 is SEHNR and CDR2 FQNEAQ (reference sequence). V was clipped by 1 base and J by 7 bases; unmatched bases: 2. Written as DNA, the CDR3 is TGTGCCAGCAGCTTAGGCAGGGGGCACGGGGAGCTGTTTTTT. This codes for CASSLGRGHGELFF.

The chain links TRBV5-1 to TRBJ2-7, with 12 nucleotides matching TRBD1. Germline CDR1 SGHRS, CDR2 YFSETQ. V was pared by 4 bases and J by 5 bases, with 1 base of the junction left unmatched. The length of the CDR3 is 13 residues. The CDR3 here is CASSRDRGHEQYF. The DNA of the CDR3 is TGCGCCAGCAGCCGGGACAGGGGGCACGAGCAGTACTTC.

CDR3 residues: CAISEVAGYDTGELFF. The CDR3, as DNA: TGTGCCATCAGTGAAGTGGCAGGGTATGACACCGGGGAGCTGTTTTTT. The genes are TRBV10-3 and TRBJ2-2; possible D gene TRBD1, 5 bases. Trimming pared 3 bases from V and 3 bases from J, leaving 14 bases between. The CDR3 sequence is 16 residues long. In germline, CDR1 is ENHRY, CDR2 SYGVKD.

The gene calls are TRBV7-2 and TRBJ1-2; possibly TRBD1 for D (5 bases). The CDR3 covers 18 residues. Germline-derived CDR1 and CDR2 are SGHTA and FQGNSA. V lost 1 base and J 3 bases, leaving 21 bases between the germline ends. The CDR3 DNA reads as TGTGCCAGCAGCTTAGACGACCTCAGGGACCGGGGCCACTATGGCTACACCTTC. The encoded protein is CASSLDDLRDRGHYGYTF.

With respect to this clone: Other DNA sequences in the same sample also yield this CDR3. J is TRBJ2-7 and V is TRBV7-9; 7 nucleotides agree with TRBD1. The germline CDR1 and CDR2 sequences are SEHNR and FQNEAQ (reference sequence). The CDR3 consists of 14 residues. V was pared by 5 bases and J by 3 bases, with 7 bases of the junction left unmatched. CDR3 residues: CASSPRGSSYEQYF. For the CDR3, the DNA is TGTGCCAGCAGCCCCAGGGGGAGTAGCTACGAGCAGTACTTC.